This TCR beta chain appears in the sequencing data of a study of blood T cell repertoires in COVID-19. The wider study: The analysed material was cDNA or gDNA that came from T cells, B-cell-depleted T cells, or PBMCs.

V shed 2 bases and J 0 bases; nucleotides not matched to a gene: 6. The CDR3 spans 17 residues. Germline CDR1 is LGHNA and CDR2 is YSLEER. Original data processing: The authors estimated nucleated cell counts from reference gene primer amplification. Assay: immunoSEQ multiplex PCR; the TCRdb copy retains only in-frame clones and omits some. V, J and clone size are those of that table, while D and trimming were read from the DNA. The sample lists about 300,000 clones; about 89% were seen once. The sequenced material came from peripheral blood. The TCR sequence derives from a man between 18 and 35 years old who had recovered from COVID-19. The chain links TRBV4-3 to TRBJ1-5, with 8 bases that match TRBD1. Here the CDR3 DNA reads TGCGCCAGCAGCCAATCGACAGGGGATTATAGCAATCAGCCCCAGCATTTT. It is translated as CASSQSTGDYSNQPQHF.